These 2 T cell receptor beta chains came from one sample sequenced in a study of response to subunit inactivated influenza vaccine. A single record per CDR3 protein comes from TCRdb applying MiXCR to the RT-PCR reads. The table records 590,000 or so distinct CDR3 sequences, roughly 15% of them present only once. Sequenced here: PBMCs from blood, sampled 14 days before vaccination. The receptors stem from a man aged 45-65 years who received an inactivated influenza vaccine.

The chain couples TRBV12-3 or TRBV12-4 to TRBJ2-7, with TRBD1 identical over 8 bases. The CDR3 is 16 residues long. The J segment lost 5 bases and the V segment lost 3 bases, leaving 12 bases of the junction unmatched. The CDR3 protein is CASSLGRDRSHHEQYF. The CDR3 bases are TGTGCCAGCAGTTTGGGCCGGGACAGGAGCCATCACGAGCAGTACTTC.

This clonotype was picked up a small number of times. The chain links TRBV20-1 to TRBJ2-5; the D gene is possibly TRBD1 (6 bases). The V end lost 5 bases, the J end lost 5 bases, and 24 bases lay between the germline ends. CDR1 and CDR2 from the germline V gene are DFQATT and SNEGSKA (reference sequence). The CDR3 contains 16 residues. DNA for the CDR3: TGCAGTGCTCCCGGGCCGCTCAGGGGACCTCGGGAGACCCAGTACTTC. Protein: CSAPGPLRGPRETQYF.